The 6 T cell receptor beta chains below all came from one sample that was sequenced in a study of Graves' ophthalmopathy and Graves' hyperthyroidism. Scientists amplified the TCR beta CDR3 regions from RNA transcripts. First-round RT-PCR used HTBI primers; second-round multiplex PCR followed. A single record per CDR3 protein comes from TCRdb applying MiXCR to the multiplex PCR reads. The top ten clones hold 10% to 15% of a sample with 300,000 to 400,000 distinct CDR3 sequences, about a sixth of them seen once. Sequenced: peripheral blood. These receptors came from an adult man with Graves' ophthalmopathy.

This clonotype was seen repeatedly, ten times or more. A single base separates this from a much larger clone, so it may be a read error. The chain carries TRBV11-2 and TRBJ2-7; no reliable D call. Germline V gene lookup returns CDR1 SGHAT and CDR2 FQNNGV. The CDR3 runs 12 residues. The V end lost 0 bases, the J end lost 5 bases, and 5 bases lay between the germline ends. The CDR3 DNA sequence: TGTGCCAGCAGCTTAGATCGGCACGAGCAGTACTTC. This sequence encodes CASSLDRHEQYF.

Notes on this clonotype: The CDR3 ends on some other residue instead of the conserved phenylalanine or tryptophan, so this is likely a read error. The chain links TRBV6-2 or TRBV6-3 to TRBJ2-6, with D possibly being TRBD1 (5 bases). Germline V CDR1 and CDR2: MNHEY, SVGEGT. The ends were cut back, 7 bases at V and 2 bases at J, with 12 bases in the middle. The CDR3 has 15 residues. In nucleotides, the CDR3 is TGTGCCAGCAAGCAGGGTACACCTGGGGCCAACGTCCTGACTGTC. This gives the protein CASKQGTPGANVLTV.

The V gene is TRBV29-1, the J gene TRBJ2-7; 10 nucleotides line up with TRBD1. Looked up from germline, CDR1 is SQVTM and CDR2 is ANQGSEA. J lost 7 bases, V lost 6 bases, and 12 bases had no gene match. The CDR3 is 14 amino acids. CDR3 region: CSVILTGGGNEQYF. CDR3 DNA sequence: TGCAGCGTAATATTGACAGGGGGCGGGAATGAGCAGTACTTC.

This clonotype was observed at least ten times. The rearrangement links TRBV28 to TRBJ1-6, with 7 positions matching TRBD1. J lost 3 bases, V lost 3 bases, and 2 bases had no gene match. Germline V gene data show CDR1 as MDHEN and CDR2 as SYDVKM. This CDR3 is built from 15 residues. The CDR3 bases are TGTGCCAGCAGTTTGGGGACAGACTATAATTCACCCCTCCACTTT. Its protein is CASSLGTDYNSPLHF.

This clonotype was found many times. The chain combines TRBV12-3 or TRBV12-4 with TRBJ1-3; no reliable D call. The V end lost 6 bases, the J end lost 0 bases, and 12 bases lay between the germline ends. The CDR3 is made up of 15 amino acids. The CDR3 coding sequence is TGTGCCAGCAGCCCTGTTAATCCCTCTGGAAACACCATATATTTT. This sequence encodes CASSPVNPSGNTIYF.

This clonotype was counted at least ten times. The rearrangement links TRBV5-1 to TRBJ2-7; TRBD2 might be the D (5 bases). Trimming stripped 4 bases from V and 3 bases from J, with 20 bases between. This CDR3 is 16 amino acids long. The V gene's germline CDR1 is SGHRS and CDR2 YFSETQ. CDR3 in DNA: TGCGCCAGCAGCCCCAATGGAGCTGTTGGGAGCTACGAGCAGTACTTC. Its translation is CASSPNGAVGSYEQYF.